The rows below give T cell receptor beta chains drawn from one sample of a study of OX40 agonist ivuxolimab in advanced cancers. Profiled with immunoSEQ multiplex PCR; TCRdb holds only in-frame clones, not every one. The sample holds about 60,000 clones, 75% to 90% seen once. Material: CD4+ or CD8+ T cells sorted from blood, obtained in a trial of the OX40 agonist ivuxolimab. Receptors originate from an adult with an advanced solid tumor such as melanoma, head and neck, liver or kidney cancer. CDR3s include the opening cysteine and the closing phenylalanine or tryptophan.

V	J	CDR3
TRBV29-1	TRBJ1-1	CSVGTGGVVTEAFF
TRBV7-8	TRBJ2-5	CASSLPRTRGQETQYF
TRBV7-2	TRBJ1-1	CASSLAIRNTEAFF
TRBV2	TRBJ1-1	CASTLRGLGTEAFF
TRBV7-2	TRBJ2-1	CASSSVSEQFF
TRBV6-1	TRBJ1-5	CASRGDINQPQHF
TRBV19	TRBJ2-7	CASSVRDRVSYEQYF
TRBV5-1	TRBJ2-5	CASSTQPQETQYF
TRBV29-1	TRBJ1-2	CSADGEGANYGYTF
TRBV7-8	TRBJ1-2	CASSFATVDTF
TRBV6-6	TRBJ1-1	CASSYPGGVTEAFF
TRBV7-2	TRBJ2-3	CASSFISGTGDTQYF
TRBV4-3	TRBJ2-7	CASSQVGISYEQYF
TRBV27	TRBJ1-2	CASSLTTGTGGGYTF
TRBV29-1	TRBJ1-1	CSAGGAEAFF
TRBV28	TRBJ2-2	CASSLQQTGELFF
TRBV11-3	TRBJ2-7	CASSLVSGSYEQYF
TRBV7-2	TRBJ2-1	CASSSGTSNGNEQFF
TRBV5-1	TRBJ2-1	CASSLWLAGENEQFF
TRBV7-3	TRBJ1-2	CASSLNRGDYGYTF
TRBV19	TRBJ2-3	CASGQTTQYF
TRBV6-5	TRBJ2-7	CASSYIGASYEQYF
TRBV5-1	TRBJ2-2	CASSPVIANTGELFF
TRBV25-1	TRBJ2-7	CASRRDAYEQYF
TRBV11-3	TRBJ2-7	CASSLRGGSTYEQYF
TRBV7-2	TRBJ2-1	CASSLKLSVGEQFF
TRBV9	TRBJ2-7	CASSITGTTYEQYF
TRBV5-5	TRBJ2-2	CASSRIPGQGPGELFF
TRBV6-1	TRBJ2-1	CASSGGTGAYNEQFF
TRBV29-1	TRBJ2-7	CSVRVSGSYEQYF
TRBV14	TRBJ2-7	CASSGLLTYEQYF
TRBV18	TRBJ1-1	CASSLGGGGTEAFF
TRBV28	TRBJ1-1	CASRPDRMNTEAFF
TRBV19	TRBJ1-1	CASSMSGLNTEAFF
TRBV19	TRBJ1-1	CASSIGTSTEAFF
TRBV29-1	TRBJ2-5	CSVEEDPDNLAGGVETQYF
TRBV10-3	TRBJ2-2	CAISGQRRDTGELFF
TRBV7-3	TRBJ1-2	CASSLGSRPNYGYTF
TRBV15	TRBJ2-3	CATSREPAGGPGTDTQYF
TRBV19	TRBJ2-1	CASMGIFTNEQFF
TRBV2	TRBJ2-2	CASNLARNTGELFF
TRBV5-4	TRBJ2-5	CASSMGDQETQYF
TRBV7-2	TRBJ1-5	CASSLDPGGNQPQHF
TRBV18	TRBJ1-6	CASSPGFQGANSPLHF
TRBV2	TRBJ1-2	CASSDRQGLLRGYTF
TRBV12-5	TRBJ2-5	CASGRGQGVASGRLTQETQYF
TRBV12-5	TRBJ1-2	CASGLKPGGQFLYGYTF
TRBV6-6	TRBJ1-1	CASSRAAELEAFF
TRBV15	TRBJ1-1	CATSREVMGQGAFF
TRBV7-2	TRBJ2-3	CASSLLLPPLDTQYF